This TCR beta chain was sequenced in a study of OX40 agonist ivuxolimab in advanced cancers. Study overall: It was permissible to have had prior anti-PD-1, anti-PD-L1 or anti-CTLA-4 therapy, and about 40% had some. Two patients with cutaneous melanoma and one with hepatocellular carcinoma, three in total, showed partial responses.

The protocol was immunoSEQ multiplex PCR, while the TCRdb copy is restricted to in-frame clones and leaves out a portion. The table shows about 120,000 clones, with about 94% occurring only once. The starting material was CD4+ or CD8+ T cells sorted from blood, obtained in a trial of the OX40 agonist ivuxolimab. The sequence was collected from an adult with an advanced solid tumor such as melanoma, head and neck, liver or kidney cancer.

The CDR3 protein is CASSPQGGRSQPQHF. CDR3 nucleotides: TGTGCCAGCAGCCCCCAGGGGGGGCGAAGTCAGCCCCAGCATTTT. This sequence joins TRBV5-8 and TRBJ1-5; 7 bases match TRBD1. Per germline, CDR1 SGHTS and CDR2 YDEGEE. CDR3 length equals 15 residues. The junction had 10 bases not matched to a gene; V was cut back by 4 bases and J by 6 bases.